The 23 T cell receptor beta chains below all came from one sample that was sequenced in a study of CD8 T cells in Susac syndrome. An input of roughly 0.5 to 1 ug of RNA was subjected to reverse transcription using random hexamers. TCRdb independently ran MiXCR on the immunoSEQ multiplex PCR reads; one entry per CDR3 protein. The repertoire holds around 140,000 distinct CDR3 sequences, with around 86% as singletons. The sequenced sample was CD8+ T cells from PBMCs. The receptors originated from a human donor with multiple sclerosis.

The chain recombines TRBV13 with TRBJ2-3; D might be TRBD1 (6 bases). The CDR3 runs 14 residues. Germline V gene sequence: CDR1 PRHDT, CDR2 FYEKMQ (reference sequence). V was pared by 4 bases and J by 2 bases, with 10 bases between. As DNA, the CDR3 is TGTGCCAGCAGCTCGTGGGACACCACAGATACGCAGTATTTT. It encodes CASSSWDTTDTQYF.

The J gene is TRBJ1-4, the V gene TRBV19, with D possibly TRBD1 on 5 matching bases. The CDR3 is 14 amino acids. Trimming removed 3 bases at V and 7 bases at J, with 12 bases between. Germline V lookup: CDR1 LNHDA, CDR2 SQIVND (reference sequence). The CDR3 region has the DNA TGTGCCAGTAGTATTTCAGGGTATGGTGAAAAACTGTTTTTT. Protein product: CASSISGYGEKLFF.

The chain has TRBV12-5 and TRBJ1-1, with D perhaps matching TRBD1 (5 bases). Deletions cut 2 bases from V and 0 bases from J, with 13 bases between. This CDR3 has 16 residues. The germline CDR1 and CDR2 sequences are LGHNT and FRNRAP. As DNA, the CDR3 is TGTGCTAGTGGTTTGCCTGGGACGTATTTGAACACTGAAGCTTTCTTT. It yields the protein CASGLPGTYLNTEAFF.

The gene calls are TRBV20-1 and TRBJ2-3; TRBD2 matches 8 bases. The ends lost 0 bases at V and 6 bases at J; junction bases unmatched: 8. The CDR3 runs 15 residues. Germline V CDR1 and CDR2: DFQATT, SNEGSKA (reference sequence). The CDR3 region has the DNA TGCAGTGCTAGAGATCTTATAGCGGGGACTGATACGCAGTATTTT. Amino acids: CSARDLIAGTDTQYF.

In DNA form, the CDR3 reads TGCAGCGCCTGGGACAGCGGAACCGAGAGAACACCTGAAGCTTTCTTT. Its protein is CSAWDSGTERTPEAFF. The rearrangement links TRBV29-1 to TRBJ1-1; 7 bases match TRBD1. The CDR3 covers 16 residues. J gave up 6 bases and V 7 bases, and 20 bases lay outside the gene matches. From germline, CDR1 is SQVTM and CDR2 ANQGSEA.

The chain is built from TRBV11-2 and TRBJ2-1; the D is unclear. There are 11 residues in the CDR3. V was pared by 3 bases and J by 6 bases, with 3 bases between. Germline V gene data show CDR1 as SGHAT and CDR2 as FQNNGV. The CDR3 here is CASSFLNEQFF. CDR3 sequence (DNA): TGTGCCAGCAGCTTCCTCAATGAGCAGTTCTTC.

This sequence joins TRBV5-1 and TRBJ1-2; tentatively, D is TRBD1 (6 bases). Germline lookup yields CDR1 SGHRS and CDR2 YFSETQ. Deletions cut 0 bases from V and 2 bases from J, with 11 bases between. The CDR3 sequence is 15 residues long. The CDR3: CASSLEGVPNYGYTF. CDR3 in DNA: TGCGCCAGCAGCTTGGAGGGGGTCCCGAACTATGGCTACACCTTC.

The chain has TRBV29-1 and TRBJ2-5; 10 nucleotides align to TRBD2. J was trimmed by 1 base and V by 4 bases; bases with no gene match: 6. Germline lookup yields CDR1 SQVTM and CDR2 ANQGSEA. The CDR3 is made up of 15 amino acids. The CDR3 spells CSVVGSGRTQETQYF. The DNA for the CDR3 is TGCAGCGTTGTGGGTAGCGGGAGGACCCAAGAGACCCAGTACTTC. The full variable domain, in which reference TRBV29-1 and TRBJ2-5 provide the parts outside the CDR3, is SAVISQKPSRDICQRGTSLTIQCQVDSQVTMMFWYRQQPGQSLTLIATANQGSEATYESGFVIDKFPISRPNLTFSTLTVSNMSPEDSSIYLCSVVGSGRTQETQYFGPGTRLLVL.

The chain links TRBV5-6 to TRBJ1-5; a possible D gene is TRBD1 (5 bases). Germline CDR1 reads SGHDT; CDR2 reads YYEEEE. Trimming shortened V by 3 bases and J by 9 bases, and 19 bases separated the two germline ends. The CDR3 is 15 residues long. In DNA, the CDR3 is TGTGCCAGCAGCTCCTACAAGGGGCCCGGGCTGCCCCAGCATTTT. It translates to CASSSYKGPGLPQHF.

The chain carries TRBV9 and TRBJ2-7; 8 nucleotides match TRBD2. Trimming cost V 4 bases and J 2 bases; bases outside gene matches: 17. Germline V gene sequence: CDR1 SGDLS, CDR2 YYNGEE. This CDR3 comprises 18 residues. This chain's CDR3 is CASSLPQGDSGDTYEQYF. In DNA, the CDR3 is TGTGCCAGCAGCCTACCTCAAGGAGATAGCGGGGACACCTACGAGCAGTACTTC.

This rearrangement joins TRBV21-1 to TRBJ2-1; the DNA was not used to check the table's D call, TRBD2. TRBV21-1 is noted as a pseudogene. The CDR3 has 15 residues. The CDR3: CASSKSLAGAYEQFF. In DNA form, the CDR3 reads TGTGCCAGCAGCAAATCACTAGCGGGGGCTTATGAGCAGTTCTTC.

The chain links TRBV27 to TRBJ1-1; TRBD1 might be the D (6 bases). V lost 3 bases and J lost 11, with 19 bases in between. Germline V lookup: CDR1 MNHEY, CDR2 SMNVEV (reference sequence). This CDR3 comprises 14 residues. This chain's CDR3 is CASSLGAGAGWAFF. CDR3 in DNA: TGTGCCAGCAGTTTGGGGGCAGGGGCAGGTTGGGCTTTCTTT.

The genes are TRBV15 and TRBJ1-1; D not certain. CDR1 is LNHNV, CDR2 YYDKDF, per germline (reference sequence). With 3 bases removed from V and 7 bases from J, the gap between germline ends came to 12 bases. The CDR3 is 13 amino acids. CDR3 bases: TGTGCCACCAGCAGCGGACTGATCATTGAAGCTTTCTTT. Protein sequence: CATSSGLIIEAFF. The full variable domain, completed using reference TRBV15 and TRBJ1-1, is DAMVIQNPRYQVTQFGKPVTLSCSQTLNHNVMYWYQQKSSQAPKLLFHYYDKDFNNEADTPDNFQSRRPNTSFCFLDIRSPGLGDTAMYLCATSSGLIIEAFFGQGTRLTVV.

The rearrangement joins TRBV11-2 to TRBJ2-5, with 11 nucleotides matching TRBD1. Germline CDR1 reads SGHAT; CDR2 reads FQNNGV. The CDR3 runs 15 residues. The V and J ends lost 3 bases and 4 bases, in that order; junction bases with no gene match: 4. The CDR3 coding sequence is TGTGCCAGCAGCTTTGGGACAGGGGGAATAGAGACCCAGTACTTC. Protein product: CASSFGTGGIETQYF.

The chain carries TRBV19 and TRBJ1-2; TRBD1 matches at 10 bases. The germline V gene has CDR1 LNHDA and CDR2 SQIVND (reference sequence). This CDR3 has 14 amino acids. Trimming cost V 1 base and J 8 bases; bases outside gene matches: 4. CDR3 DNA sequence: TGTGCCAGTAGTATAGGACAGGGGGCGATCGGCTACACCTTC. Its protein product is CASSIGQGAIGYTF.

The chain links TRBV14 to TRBJ2-1; 11 bases map to TRBD2. CDR1 and CDR2 (germline): SGHDN, FVKESK. The CDR3 spans 15 residues. V gave up 4 bases and J gave up 8 bases; unmatched junction bases: 7. CDR3 bases: TGTGCCAGCAGCCTTGTAGCGGGAGGGCTCCATGAGCAGTTCTTC. Its translation is CASSLVAGGLHEQFF.

V and J are TRBV29-1 and TRBJ2-2; D remains ambiguous. V was cut by 0 bases and J by 4 bases, with 9 bases left in between. Germline loops: CDR1 SQVTM, CDR2 ANQGSEA. The CDR3 totals 14 residues. The CDR3: CSVEDGAVTGELFF. The CDR3 DNA reads TGCAGCGTTGAAGACGGAGCAGTCACCGGGGAGCTGTTTTTT.

The chain couples TRBV12-3 or TRBV12-4 to TRBJ2-5, with 10 bases aligning to TRBD2. With 0 bases clipped from V and 4 bases from J, the junction kept 14 bases outside the gene matches. The CDR3 extends over 19 amino acids. This chain's CDR3 is CASSLASSGSTPSGETQYF. The CDR3 DNA reads as TGTGCCAGCAGTTTAGCGTCTAGCGGGAGCACCCCCTCGGGAGAGACCCAGTACTTC.

This rearrangement joins TRBV11-2 to TRBJ2-7, with TRBD2 matching 9 bases. With V trimmed by 5 bases and J by 3 bases, 14 bases remained unmatched. Germline V gene data show CDR1 as SGHAT and CDR2 as FQNNGV. CDR3 length equals 17 residues. CDR3 nucleotide sequence: TGTGCCAGCAGCCCCGGCCGCGGCGGGAGGGCTGACTACGAGCAGTACGTC. The encoded protein is CASSPGRGGRADYEQYV.

The chain carries TRBV29-1 and TRBJ1-1; 7 bases are shared with TRBD1. CDR3 length: 11 amino acids. Per the germline V gene, CDR1 is SQVTM and CDR2 is ANQGSEA. Unmatched junction bases numbered 4, after V lost 5 bases and J lost 7 bases. The CDR3 protein is CSVPGGIEAFF. The CDR3 DNA reads TGCAGCGTTCCAGGGGGAATTGAAGCTTTCTTT. The variable domain in full, with the rest retrieved from reference TRBV29-1 and TRBJ1-1, is SAVISQKPSRDICQRGTSLTIQCQVDSQVTMMFWYRQQPGQSLTLIATANQGSEATYESGFVIDKFPISRPNLTFSTLTVSNMSPEDSSIYLCSVPGGIEAFFGQGTRLTVV.

The V and J genes are TRBV5-1 and TRBJ2-7; TRBD1 or TRBD2 may be the D gene (5 bases each). The CDR3 extends over 14 amino acids. Germline assignment: CDR1 SGHRS and CDR2 YFSETQ. Trimming left V 4 bases short and J 2 bases short, with 13 bases between. The CDR3 spells CASSPSGTAYEQYF. Written as DNA, the CDR3 is TGCGCCAGCAGCCCCTCCGGGACGGCCTACGAGCAGTACTTC.

V gene TRBV29-1 combines with J gene TRBJ2-1; no clear D. Germline CDR1 reads SQVTM; CDR2 reads ANQGSEA. Trimming stripped 3 bases from V and 5 bases from J, with 8 bases between. The CDR3 is made up of 12 amino acids. CDR3 region: CSVDSQNNEQFF. DNA for the CDR3: TGCAGCGTTGATTCCCAAAACAATGAGCAGTTCTTC.

This clonotype was observed once. This chain connects TRBV29-1 to TRBJ1-1; unclear D gene. Germline assignment: CDR1 SQVTM and CDR2 ANQGSEA. The ends were cut back, 6 bases at V and 5 bases at J, with 16 bases in the middle. The CDR3 is 13 amino acids. CDR3 in amino acids: CSVRDLGWTEAFF. In DNA, the CDR3 is TGCAGCGTGCGGGATCTGGGATGGACTGAAGCTTTCTTT.